The clone carrying this T cell receptor (beta chain) has just a few counts. These data originate in a study of memory CD4+ T cells and cytomegalovirus serostatus. Background on the study: This sample comes from healthy Belgian adults, about nine CMV seropositive, 24 seronegative.

The protocol was immunoSEQ multiplex PCR, while the TCRdb copy is restricted to in-frame clones and leaves out a portion. The table records 50,000 to 75,000 clones, 82% of them present only once. This CDR3 comprises 13 residues. V shed 3 bases and J shed 5 bases, with 10 bases lying between them. The germline CDR1 and CDR2 sequences are LNHDA and SQIVND (reference sequence). The sort gate was single viable CD3+CD4+CD8-CD45RO+ cells for memory CD4+ T cells. The chain employs TRBV19 and TRBJ2-5; tentative D call: TRBD2 (6 bases). The TCR comes from an adult in good health and CMV-seronegative. The material sequenced was memory CD4+ T cells from blood. The CDR3 sequence is CASSIPGGETQYF. The CDR3 coding sequence is TGTGCCAGTAGTATCCCCGGAGGGGAGACCCAGTACTTC.